These T cell receptor beta chains were read from a single sample in a study of blood T cell dynamics during melanoma immunotherapy. The data were produced by immunoSEQ multiplex PCR, yet TCRdb's version contains in-frame clones alone and is incomplete. The data show about 230 clones, around 80% seen once. This sample comprised naive CD8+ T cells from blood, obtained from a patient treated with checkpoint blockade. All receptors derive from a human donor with melanoma. Both conserved end residues are part of each CDR3. Fields, in order: J gene, clone size, V gene, D gene, CDR3 DNA, CDR3 protein. A D gene is named only where the DNA matches it firmly. Some rows mark clone size as missing; the rest say once, few, many or name a class of expanded clone.

J gene: TRBJ2-7
clone size: NA
V gene: TRBV6-5
D gene: NA
CDR3 DNA: TGTGCCAGCAGTTACCCCCACAGCGAGCAGTACTTC
CDR3 protein: CASSYPHSEQYF

J gene: TRBJ2-1
clone size: NA
V gene: TRBV19
D gene: TRBD2
CDR3 DNA: TGTGCCAGTAGGGAACTAGCGGGTGCGGGGAATGAGCAGTTCTTC
CDR3 protein: CASRELAGAGNEQFF

J gene: TRBJ2-7
clone size: NA
V gene: TRBV6-1
D gene: NA
CDR3 DNA: TGTGCCAGCAGTGTAGAAAGTTCTAGCGCCTACGAGCAGTACTTC
CDR3 protein: CASSVESSSAYEQYF

J gene: TRBJ2-7
clone size: NA
V gene: TRBV30
D gene: NA
CDR3 DNA: TGTGCCTGGAGTGTAGCCAGGGGCGAGCAGTACTTC
CDR3 protein: CAWSVARGEQYF

J gene: TRBJ2-1
clone size: once
V gene: TRBV27
D gene: NA
CDR3 DNA: TGTGCCAGCAGTGACGTTCTGGGGTACAATGAGCAGTTCTTC
CDR3 protein: CASSDVLGYNEQFF

J gene: TRBJ2-7
clone size: NA
V gene: TRBV19
D gene: TRBD1
CDR3 DNA: TGTGCCAGTAGTGCCGGGACAGGGCCAGCCTACGAGCAGTACTTC
CDR3 protein: CASSAGTGPAYEQYF

J gene: TRBJ2-5
clone size: NA
V gene: TRBV28
D gene: NA
CDR3 DNA: TGTGCCAGCAGTTTTCCAGGGAGCGGGACCCAGTACTTC
CDR3 protein: CASSFPGSGTQYF

J gene: TRBJ2-7
clone size: NA
V gene: TRBV6-6
D gene: NA
CDR3 DNA: TGTGCCAGCAGTAAGCAGGGTTACGAGCAGTACTTC
CDR3 protein: CASSKQGYEQYF

J gene: TRBJ2-3
clone size: NA
V gene: TRBV28
D gene: TRBD2
CDR3 DNA: TGTGCCAGCAGTTTAATTATAGCGGGAGTGGGGACAGATACGCAGTATTTT
CDR3 protein: CASSLIIAGVGTDTQYF

J gene: TRBJ1-2
clone size: NA
V gene: TRBV2
D gene: NA
CDR3 DNA: TGTGCCAGCAGCGGGAGTAGGGGCGAAGGTTCTGGCTACACCTTC
CDR3 protein: CASSGSRGEGSGYTF

J gene: TRBJ2-7
clone size: NA
V gene: TRBV9
D gene: TRBD1
CDR3 DNA: TGTGCCAGCAGCAGGGAAGGGACAGGGGGCTACGAGCAGTACTTC
CDR3 protein: CASSREGTGGYEQYF

J gene: TRBJ2-5
clone size: NA
V gene: TRBV18
D gene: NA
CDR3 DNA: TGTGCCAGCTCTCTAACACAAGAGACCCAGTACTTC
CDR3 protein: CASSLTQETQYF

J gene: TRBJ2-1
clone size: NA
V gene: TRBV4-2
D gene: TRBD1
CDR3 DNA: TGTGCCAGCAGCCAGGGACAGGTCACGTTCTTC
CDR3 protein: CASSQGQVTFF

J gene: TRBJ2-2
clone size: once
V gene: TRBV5-4
D gene: NA
CDR3 DNA: TGTGCCAGCAGCTTGGGTGCAGGGCCGGGCGGGGAGCTGTTTTTT
CDR3 protein: CASSLGAGPGGELFF

J gene: TRBJ1-1
clone size: NA
V gene: TRBV27
D gene: NA
CDR3 DNA: TGTGCCAGCAGCTTGACAGGTGCAACTGAAGCTTTCTTT
CDR3 protein: CASSLTGATEAFF

J gene: TRBJ2-6
clone size: once
V gene: TRBV27
D gene: NA
CDR3 DNA: TGTGCCAGCACCTCAAGCTCTGGGGCCAACGTCCTGACTTTC
CDR3 protein: CASTSSSGANVLTF

J gene: TRBJ2-1
clone size: NA
V gene: TRBV30
D gene: TRBD2
CDR3 DNA: TGTGCCTGGAACCAAGCGGGAGGATTAAATGAGCAGTTCTTC
CDR3 protein: CAWNQAGGLNEQFF

J gene: TRBJ2-2
clone size: NA
V gene: TRBV9
D gene: NA
CDR3 DNA: TGTGCCAGCAGCGTAGAGGGGGACTGGGGGGAGCTGTTTTTT
CDR3 protein: CASSVEGDWGELFF

J gene: TRBJ1-4
clone size: NA
V gene: TRBV28
D gene: NA
CDR3 DNA: TGTGCCAGCAGCCCGGAGTATGCAACTAATGAAAAACTGTTTTTT
CDR3 protein: CASSPEYATNEKLFF

J gene: TRBJ1-1
clone size: NA
V gene: TRBV6-4
D gene: NA
CDR3 DNA: TGTGCCAGCAGTGGTCGGGGAACAAGGAACACTGAAGCTTTCTTT
CDR3 protein: CASSGRGTRNTEAFF

J gene: TRBJ1-1
clone size: NA
V gene: TRBV29-1
D gene: NA
CDR3 DNA: TGCAGCGTGGCGGGGGGCGAGAACACTGAAGCTTTCTTT
CDR3 protein: CSVAGGENTEAFF

J gene: TRBJ1-2
clone size: NA
V gene: TRBV27
D gene: TRBD1
CDR3 DNA: TGTGCCAGCAGTTTCTTAACCCCGGGACAGGGAAACTATGGCTACACCTTC
CDR3 protein: CASSFLTPGQGNYGYTF

J gene: TRBJ2-7
clone size: NA
V gene: TRBV7-9
D gene: NA
CDR3 DNA: TGTGCCAGCAGCTTACTCCAGGCCCCCTACGAGCAGTACTTC
CDR3 protein: CASSLLQAPYEQYF

J gene: TRBJ2-1
clone size: NA
V gene: TRBV7-9
D gene: TRBD1
CDR3 DNA: TGTGCCAGCAGCATAGGGGGACAGGGGGCGGCTGAGCAGTTCTTC
CDR3 protein: CASSIGGQGAAEQFF

J gene: TRBJ1-1
clone size: NA
V gene: TRBV6-1
D gene: NA
CDR3 DNA: TGTGCCAGCAGTGAAGAAAGAAGGGTAGCTGAAGCTTTCTTT
CDR3 protein: CASSEERRVAEAFF

J gene: TRBJ1-1
clone size: NA
V gene: TRBV30
D gene: NA
CDR3 DNA: TGTGCCTGGAGTATTGGGACCACTGAAGCTTTCTTT
CDR3 protein: CAWSIGTTEAFF

J gene: TRBJ2-7
clone size: NA
V gene: TRBV7-2
D gene: TRBD2
CDR3 DNA: TGTGCCAGCAGCTTCGGACTAGCGGCCTACGAGCAGTACTTC
CDR3 protein: CASSFGLAAYEQYF

J gene: TRBJ1-2
clone size: NA
V gene: TRBV19
D gene: TRBD1
CDR3 DNA: TGTGCCAGTGGCCCGGGACAGCGAGGGGTGAACTATGGCTACACCTTC
CDR3 protein: CASGPGQRGVNYGYTF

J gene: TRBJ2-1
clone size: NA
V gene: TRBV27
D gene: TRBD2
CDR3 DNA: TGTGCCAGCAGTCCCCTTAGCGGGAGCTCCTACAATGAGCAGTTCTTC
CDR3 protein: CASSPLSGSSYNEQFF